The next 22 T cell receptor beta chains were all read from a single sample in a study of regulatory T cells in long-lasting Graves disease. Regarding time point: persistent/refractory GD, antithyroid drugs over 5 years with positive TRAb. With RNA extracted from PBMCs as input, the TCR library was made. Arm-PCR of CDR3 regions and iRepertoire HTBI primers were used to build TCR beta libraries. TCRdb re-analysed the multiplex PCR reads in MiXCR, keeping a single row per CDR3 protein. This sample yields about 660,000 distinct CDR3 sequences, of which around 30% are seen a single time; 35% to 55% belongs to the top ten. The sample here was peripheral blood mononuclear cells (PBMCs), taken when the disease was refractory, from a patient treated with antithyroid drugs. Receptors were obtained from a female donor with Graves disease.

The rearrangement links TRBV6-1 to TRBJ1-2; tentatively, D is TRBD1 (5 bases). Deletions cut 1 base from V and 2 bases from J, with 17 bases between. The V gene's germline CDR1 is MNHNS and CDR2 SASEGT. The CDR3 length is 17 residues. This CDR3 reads CASSEGVSGVLNYGYTF. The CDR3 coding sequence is TGTGCCAGCAGTGAAGGAGTGTCGGGGGTCCTGAACTATGGCTACACCTTC.

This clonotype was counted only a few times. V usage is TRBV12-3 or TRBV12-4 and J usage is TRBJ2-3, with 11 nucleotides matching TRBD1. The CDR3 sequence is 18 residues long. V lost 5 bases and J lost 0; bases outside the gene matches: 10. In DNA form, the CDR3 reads TGTGCCAGCAGTGCTGGGACAGGGGGTATATTCAGCACAGATACGCAGTATTTT. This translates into CASSAGTGGIFSTDTQYF.

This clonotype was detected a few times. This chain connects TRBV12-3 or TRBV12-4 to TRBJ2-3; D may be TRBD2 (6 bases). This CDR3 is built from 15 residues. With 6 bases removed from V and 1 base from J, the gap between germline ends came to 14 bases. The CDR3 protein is CASSGGWGGTDTQYF. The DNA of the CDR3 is TGTGCCAGCAGCGGAGGGTGGGGCGGCACAGATACGCAGTATTTT.

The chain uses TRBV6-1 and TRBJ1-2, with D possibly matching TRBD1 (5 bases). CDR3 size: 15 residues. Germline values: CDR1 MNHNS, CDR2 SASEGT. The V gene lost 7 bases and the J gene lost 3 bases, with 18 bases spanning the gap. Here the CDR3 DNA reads TGTGCCAGCATGGGGCCCGCTCGTAGGGACTATGGCTACACCTTC. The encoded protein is CASMGPARRDYGYTF.

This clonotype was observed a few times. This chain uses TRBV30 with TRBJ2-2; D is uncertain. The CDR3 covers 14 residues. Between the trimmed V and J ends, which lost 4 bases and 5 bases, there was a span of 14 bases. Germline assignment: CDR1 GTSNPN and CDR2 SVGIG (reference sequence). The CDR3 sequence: CAWNSLRATGELFF. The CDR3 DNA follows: TGTGCCTGGAATTCTCTCCGGGCGACCGGGGAGCTGTTTTTT.

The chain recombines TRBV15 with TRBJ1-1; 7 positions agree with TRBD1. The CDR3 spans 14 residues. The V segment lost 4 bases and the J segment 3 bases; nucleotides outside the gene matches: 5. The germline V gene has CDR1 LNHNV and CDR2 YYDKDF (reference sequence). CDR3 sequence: CATSTGRGDTEAFF. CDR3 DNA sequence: TGTGCCACCAGCACCGGCAGGGGGGACACTGAAGCTTTCTTT.

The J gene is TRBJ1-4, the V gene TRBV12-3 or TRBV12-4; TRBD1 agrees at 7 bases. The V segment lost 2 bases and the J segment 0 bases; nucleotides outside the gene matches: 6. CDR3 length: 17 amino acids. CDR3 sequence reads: CASSLRGTVATNEKLFF. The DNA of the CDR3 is TGTGCCAGCAGTTTACGGGGGACAGTTGCAACTAATGAAAAACTGTTTTTT.

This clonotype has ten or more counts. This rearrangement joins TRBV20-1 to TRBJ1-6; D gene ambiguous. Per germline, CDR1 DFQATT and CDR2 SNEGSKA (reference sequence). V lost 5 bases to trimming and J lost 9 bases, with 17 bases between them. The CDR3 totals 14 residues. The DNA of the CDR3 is TGCAGTGCTGAACCCGCCGGGCTCCTTTCACCCCTCCACTTT. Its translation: CSAEPAGLLSPLHF.

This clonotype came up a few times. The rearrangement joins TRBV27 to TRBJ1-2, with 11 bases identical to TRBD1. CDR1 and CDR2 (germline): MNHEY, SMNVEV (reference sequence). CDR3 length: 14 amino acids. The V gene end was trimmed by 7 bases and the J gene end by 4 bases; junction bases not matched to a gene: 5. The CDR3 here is CASNSDRGLYGYTF. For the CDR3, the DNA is TGTGCCAGCAATTCGGACAGGGGGCTCTATGGCTACACCTTC.

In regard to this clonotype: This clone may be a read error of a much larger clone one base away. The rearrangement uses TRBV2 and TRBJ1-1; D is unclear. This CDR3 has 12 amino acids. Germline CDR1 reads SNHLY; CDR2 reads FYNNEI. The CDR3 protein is CAGSKVNTEASF. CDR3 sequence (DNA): TGTGCCGGCTCAAAGGTGAACACTGAAGCTTCCTTT.

CDR3 sequence reads: CASTFGGQSGYTF. In DNA, the CDR3 is TGTGCCAGCACTTTCGGCGGACAATCTGGCTACACCTTC. The chain is built from TRBV7-9 and TRBJ1-2, with D perhaps TRBD1 (5 bases). The CDR3 covers 13 residues. Trimming shortened V by 7 bases and J by 7 bases, and 16 bases separated the two germline ends. Looked up from germline, CDR1 is SEHNR and CDR2 is FQNEAQ (reference sequence).

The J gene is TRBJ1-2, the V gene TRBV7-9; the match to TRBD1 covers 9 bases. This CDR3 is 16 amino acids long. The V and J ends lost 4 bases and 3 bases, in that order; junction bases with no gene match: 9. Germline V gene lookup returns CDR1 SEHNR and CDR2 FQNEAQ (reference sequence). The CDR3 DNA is TGTGCCAGCAGCTCGGACAGGGGACGTCGTGACTATGGCTACACCTTC. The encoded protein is CASSSDRGRRDYGYTF.

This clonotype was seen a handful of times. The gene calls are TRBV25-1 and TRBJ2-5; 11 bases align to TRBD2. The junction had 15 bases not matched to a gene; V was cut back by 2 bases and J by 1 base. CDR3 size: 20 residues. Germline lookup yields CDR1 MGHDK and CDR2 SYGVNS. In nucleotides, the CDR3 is TGTGCCAGCAGTGAAGCGTTAATGACTAGCGGGACCCCAGTCCAAGAGACCCAGTACTTC. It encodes CASSEALMTSGTPVQETQYF.

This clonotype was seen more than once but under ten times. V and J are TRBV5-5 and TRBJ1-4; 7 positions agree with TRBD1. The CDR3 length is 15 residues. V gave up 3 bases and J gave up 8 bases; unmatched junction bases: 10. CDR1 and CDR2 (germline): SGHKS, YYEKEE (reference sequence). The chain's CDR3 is CASSWGTERSEKLFF. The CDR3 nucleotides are TGTGCCAGCAGCTGGGGGACAGAGAGATCGGAAAAACTGTTTTTT.

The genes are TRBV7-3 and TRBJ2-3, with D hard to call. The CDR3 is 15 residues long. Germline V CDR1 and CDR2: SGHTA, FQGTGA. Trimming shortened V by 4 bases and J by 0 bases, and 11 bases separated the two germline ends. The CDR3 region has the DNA TGTGCCAGCAGCTCGTCCCTCTCTAGCACAGATACGCAGTATTTT. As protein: CASSSSLSSTDTQYF.

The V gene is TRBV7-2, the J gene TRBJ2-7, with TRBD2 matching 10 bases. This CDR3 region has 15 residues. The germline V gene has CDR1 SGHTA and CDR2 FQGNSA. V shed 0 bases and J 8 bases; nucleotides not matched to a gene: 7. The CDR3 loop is CASSLAQLAGLQQYF. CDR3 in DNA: TGTGCCAGCAGCTTAGCGCAACTAGCGGGATTACAGCAGTACTTC.

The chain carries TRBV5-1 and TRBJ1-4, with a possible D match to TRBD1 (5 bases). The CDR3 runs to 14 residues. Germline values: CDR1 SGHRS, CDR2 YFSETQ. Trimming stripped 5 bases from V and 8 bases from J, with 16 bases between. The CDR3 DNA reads TGCGCCAGCAGTCCTACGTCGGGGGTCGAAAAACTGTTTTTT. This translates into CASSPTSGVEKLFF. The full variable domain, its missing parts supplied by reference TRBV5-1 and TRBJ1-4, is KAGVTQTPRYLIKTRGQQVTLSCSPISGHRSVSWYQQTPGQGLQFLFEYFSETQRNKGNFPGRFSGRQFSNSRSEMNVSTLELGDSALYLCASSPTSGVEKLFFGSGTQLSVL.

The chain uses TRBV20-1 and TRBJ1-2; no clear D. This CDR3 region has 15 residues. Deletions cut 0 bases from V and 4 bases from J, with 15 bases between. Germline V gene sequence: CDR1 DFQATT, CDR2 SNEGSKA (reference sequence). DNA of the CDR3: TGCAGTGCTAGAGATGGCCTCCCTGTAGGCTATGGCTACACCTTC. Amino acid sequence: CSARDGLPVGYGYTF.

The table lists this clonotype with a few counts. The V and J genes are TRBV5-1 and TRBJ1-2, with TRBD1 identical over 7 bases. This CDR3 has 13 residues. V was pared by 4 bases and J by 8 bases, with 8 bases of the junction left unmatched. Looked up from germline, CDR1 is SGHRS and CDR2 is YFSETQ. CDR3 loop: CASSPETGNGYTF. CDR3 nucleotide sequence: TGCGCCAGCAGCCCGGAGACAGGGAACGGCTACACCTTC. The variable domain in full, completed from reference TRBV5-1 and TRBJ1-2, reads KAGVTQTPRYLIKTRGQQVTLSCSPISGHRSVSWYQQTPGQGLQFLFEYFSETQRNKGNFPGRFSGRQFSNSRSEMNVSTLELGDSALYLCASSPETGNGYTFGSGTRLTVV.

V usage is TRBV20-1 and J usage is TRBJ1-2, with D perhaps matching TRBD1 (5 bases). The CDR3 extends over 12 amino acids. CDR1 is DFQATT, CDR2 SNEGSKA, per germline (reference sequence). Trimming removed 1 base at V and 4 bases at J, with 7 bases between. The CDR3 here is CSARGQPYGYTF. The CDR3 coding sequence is TGCAGTGCTAGAGGACAGCCCTATGGCTACACCTTC.

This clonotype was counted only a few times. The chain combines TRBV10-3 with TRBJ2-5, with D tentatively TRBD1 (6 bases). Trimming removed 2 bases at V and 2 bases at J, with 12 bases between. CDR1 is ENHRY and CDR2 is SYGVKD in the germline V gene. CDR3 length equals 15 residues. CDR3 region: CAISETRGNQETQYF. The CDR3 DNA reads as TGTGCCATCAGTGAGACTAGGGGGAATCAAGAGACCCAGTACTTC.

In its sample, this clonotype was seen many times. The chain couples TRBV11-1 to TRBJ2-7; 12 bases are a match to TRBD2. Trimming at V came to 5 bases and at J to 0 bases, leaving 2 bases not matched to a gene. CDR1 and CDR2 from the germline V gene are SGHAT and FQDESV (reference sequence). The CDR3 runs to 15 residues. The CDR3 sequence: CASSMTSGSSYEQYF. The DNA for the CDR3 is TGTGCCAGCAGCATGACTAGCGGGAGCTCCTACGAGCAGTACTTC.